The entry below describes one T cell receptor beta chain. Its specificity is not known. The CDR3 is 13 amino acids. Unmatched junction bases numbered 8, after V lost 8 bases and J lost 6 bases. Germline values: CDR1 KGHDR, CDR2 SFDVKD. The data derive from a study of blood T cells in healthy people across ages. Overall study findings and caveats: When one million T cells were used, diversity estimates were thought to be underestimates.

With a J-beta primer mix and a sample-barcoded 5' primer, a second PCR ran about 6 to 11 cycles. Carrying 12 random nucleotides, a template-switch adaptor labeled each individual cDNA molecule. The study obtained at least 2.5 million CDR3-containing paired-end reads from every sample. TCRdb passed the 5' RACE reads through MiXCR, listing each CDR3 protein once. The sample consists of some 790,000 distinct CDR3 sequences, under 30% of them appearing once. The chain carries TRBV24-1 and TRBJ1-1; TRBD1 matches at 7 bases. This sequence originates from a woman older than 75 in good health. The specimen sequenced was blood. The CDR3 protein is CATKGQLNAEAFF. The CDR3 nucleotides are TGTGCCACCAAGGGACAGCTAAACGCTGAAGCTTTCTTT.